This T cell receptor (beta chain) originates from a study of long-term antiretroviral therapy in people with HIV. About the study: The 2015 immediate-ART recommendation was preceded by the earliest samples by about a decade.

Running of the v3.0 immunoSEQ assay took place at survey level. Repertoires were generated with immunoSEQ multiplex PCR, while TCRdb's copy carries only in-frame clones and drops some. The sample carries roughly 25,000 clones, 85% recorded once. Study-level findings and limits: Controls exceeded HIV repertoires in CDR3 length range. Those clones which expanded before ART made up the dominant part of the repertoire at all time points.

Remarks on this clone: Its antigen remains unidentified.

Per donor, a minimum of one pre-ART and a minimum of two post-ART PBMC samples were available. The CDR3 has 17 residues. The V gene's germline CDR1 is SGHRS and CDR2 YFSETQ. Trimming took 1 base from V and 1 from J, leaving 17 bases between them. The sequence was collected from a man aged 35 to 55 with HIV. This specimen was unsorted PBMCs, taken 2.3 years after starting antiretroviral therapy. V and J are TRBV5-1 and TRBJ2-5; TRBD1 might be the D (6 bases). The DNA for the CDR3 is TGCGCCAGCAGCTTGTATCGACAGGCTACTTTCCAAGAGACCCAGTACTTC. Its translation: CASSLYRQATFQETQYF.